The 11 T cell receptor beta chains in this list originate from one sample, sequenced in a study of blood T cells in healthy people across ages. A sample-barcoded 5' primer and a J-beta primer mix were used in a second PCR of roughly 6 to 11 cycles. TCRdb processed the 5' RACE reads anew with MiXCR; each CDR3 protein has one entry. The top ten hold 15% of the sample, which has 650,000 to 700,000 distinct CDR3 sequences, roughly 32% seen once. The sequencing sample was made of blood. These receptors came from a woman older than 75 in good health.

This clonotype was counted a few times. The chain joins TRBV27 to TRBJ2-2; 8 bases are a match to TRBD1. CDR1 and CDR2 from the germline V gene are MNHEY and SMNVEV (reference sequence). Trimming at V came to 3 bases and at J to 6 bases, leaving 9 bases not matched to a gene. The CDR3 is made up of 16 amino acids. This chain's CDR3 is CASSFTGQGGAGELFF. The CDR3, as DNA: TGTGCCAGCAGTTTCACCGGACAGGGTGGGGCCGGGGAGCTGTTTTTT.

The chain recombines TRBV10-3 with TRBJ2-7; tentative D call: TRBD1 (6 bases). V dropped 7 bases and J dropped 1 base, with 11 bases sitting between them. CDR1 ENHRY and CDR2 SYGVKD come from the germline V gene. The CDR3 runs to 13 residues. CDR3 DNA: TGTGCCATCAATGACAGGAGATCCTACGAGCAGTACTTC. Amino acids: CAINDRRSYEQYF.

This clonotype was found many times. A read error may produce the germline difference seen at one junction end. The chain couples TRBV5-1 to TRBJ2-7; 7 bases agree with TRBD1. The CDR3 is made up of 14 amino acids. Germline V lookup: CDR1 SGHRS, CDR2 YFSETQ. CDR3 DNA sequence: TGCGCCAGCAGATTGGGGGACAGCAACTACGAGCAGTACTTC. This codes for CASRLGDSNYEQYF.

This clonotype was seen a handful of times. This chain connects TRBV2 to TRBJ1-5, with D possibly being TRBD1 (6 bases). Trimming pared 4 bases from V and 3 bases from J, leaving 10 bases between. The germline V gene has CDR1 SNHLY and CDR2 FYNNEI. This CDR3 comprises 14 residues. As DNA, the CDR3 is TGTGCCAGCAGTGCGGGGGACAACAATCAGCCCCAGCATTTT. Protein sequence: CASSAGDNNQPQHF.

Regarding this clonotype: A much larger clone lies a single base off, so this may be a read error. The V and J genes are TRBV7-2 and TRBJ1-2; D may be TRBD1 (6 bases). Germline V lookup: CDR1 SGHTA, CDR2 FQGNSA. CDR3 length equals 14 residues. This chain's CDR3 is CACRRGGATFRYTF. Here the CDR3 DNA reads TGTGCCTGCAGAAGGGGGGGAGCGACTTTTCGCTACACCTTC.

This clonotype came up a few times. V gene TRBV5-1 combines with J gene TRBJ2-7, with D perhaps matching TRBD2 (6 bases). Germline V CDR1 and CDR2: SGHRS, YFSETQ. This CDR3 is built from 15 residues. Deletions cut 0 bases from V and 2 bases from J, with 12 bases between. The CDR3 loop reads CASSLGRQRAYEQYF. The CDR3, as DNA: TGCGCCAGCAGCTTGGGGAGGCAGCGGGCCTACGAGCAGTACTTC.

This chain links TRBV7-2 with TRBJ1-1; no clear D. This CDR3 has 14 amino acids. From germline, CDR1 is SGHTA and CDR2 FQGNSA. Trimming removed 3 bases from V and 5 bases from J, with 13 bases in between. The chain's CDR3 is CASSFEMRMTEAFF. Written as DNA, the CDR3 is TGTGCCAGCAGCTTTGAAATGAGGATGACTGAAGCTTTCTTT. The full variable domain, its missing parts supplied by reference TRBV7-2 and TRBJ1-1, is GAGVSQSPSNKVTEKGKDVELRCDPISGHTALYWYRQSLGQGLEFLIYFQGNSAPDKSGLPSDRFSAERTGGSVSTLTIQRTQQEDSAVYLCASSFEMRMTEAFFGQGTRLTVV.

This clonotype was counted at least ten times. This sequence joins TRBV6-1 and TRBJ2-3; 9 bases align to TRBD2. J gave up 3 bases and V 3 bases, and 7 bases lay outside the gene matches. The CDR3 has 16 residues. Germline V gene sequence: CDR1 MNHNS, CDR2 SASEGT. DNA of the CDR3: TGTGCCAGCAGTGATCTTGGCGGGGGGGTTACAGATACGCAGTATTTT. Residues: CASSDLGGGVTDTQYF.

There are many counts of this clonotype. This chain uses TRBV15 with TRBJ2-5, with 8 positions matching TRBD2. Germline CDR1 LNHNV, CDR2 YYDKDF (reference sequence). The ends lost 0 bases at V and 2 bases at J; junction bases unmatched: 5. CDR3 length: 16 amino acids. In nucleotides, the CDR3 is TGTGCCACCAGCAGAGATCCCAGCGGGAGTCAAGAGACCCAGTACTTC. It is translated as CATSRDPSGSQETQYF.

This clonotype was found many times. The rearrangement uses TRBV20-1 and TRBJ1-6; 7 nucleotides align to TRBD1. This CDR3 is built from 16 residues. In germline, CDR1 is DFQATT, CDR2 SNEGSKA (reference sequence). Losses at the gene ends were 1 base for V and 7 bases for J; bases not matched to a gene: 10. In nucleotides, the CDR3 is TGCAGTGCTAGAGGCCCACAGGGGACCCCAAATTCACCCCTCCACTTT. It specifies CSARGPQGTPNSPLHF.

This clonotype was seen at least ten times. This chain uses TRBV5-6 with TRBJ2-7; 8 bases agree with TRBD1. The CDR3 length is 14 residues. CDR1 SGHDT and CDR2 YYEEEE come from the germline V gene. V dropped 4 bases and J dropped 4; count of bases not matched to a gene: 7. The CDR3 sequence: CASSNGQGMYEQYF. The DNA of the CDR3 is TGTGCCAGCAGCAATGGACAGGGAATGTACGAGCAGTACTTC. Combining the CDR3 with reference TRBV5-6 and TRBJ2-7 gives the whole variable domain DAGVTQSPTHLIKTRGQQVTLRCSPKSGHDTVSWYQQALGQGPQFIFQYYEEEERQRGNFPDRFSGHQFPNYSSELNVNALLLGDSALYLCASSNGQGMYEQYFGPGTRLTVT.